This T cell receptor (beta chain) came from a study of molecular identifiers for immune sequencing clone quantification. Study overall: Replicates partitioned RNA from about 20,000 or 100,000 naive CD8 cells into five parts, sequencing four. General study findings and limits: Over 99% of effector molecules, yet under 1% of naive-cell molecules, were held by clones above 20 RNA copies.

Sorted cells numbering about 20,000 to 1,100,000, with 10%, 30% or 50% RNA, yielded the naive CD8 libraries. There are 12 residues in the CDR3. This clonotype was detected a few times. The antigen remains unidentified. Generation of bulk TCR libraries relied on previously described methods and listed TCR primers. TCRdb redid the calling of the PCR reads with MiXCR, one entry per CDR3 protein. The profile shows approximately 550,000 distinct CDR3 sequences, around a fifth of them singletons. The clonotype was recovered from a human donor in good health. Some libraries in this study had Jurkat cell RNA spiked in. The V and J genes are TRBV12-3 or TRBV12-4 and TRBJ2-1; D possibly corresponds to TRBD2 (5 bases). The sequencing sample was made of naive CD8+ T cells from blood, with Jurkat cell RNA spiked in. Specified subset: FACS-sorted CD8+CD4-CCR7+CD45RA+ naive T cells. As DNA, the CDR3 is TGTGCTTCCGGGGAGTTCTACAATGAGCAGTTCTTC. Translation gives CASGEFYNEQFF.